The table lists the clone carrying this T cell receptor beta chain with a few counts. Antigen unknown. With the read ending 3 residues before the CDR3 end, the germline J gene is used to fill in that end. Method: immunoSEQ multiplex PCR; TCRdb's copy keeps in-frame clones and lacks some. The sample was found to contain approximately 26,000 clones, and every one recurs. This sample was included in a study of T cell clonality in common variable immunodeficiency. Study-level findings and limits: Common variable immunodeficiency TCR beta sequences reportedly had fewer deletions and N-nucleotide insertions.

Both groups were predominantly of Caucasian heritage. Losses at the gene ends were 6 bases for V and 5 bases for J; bases not matched to a gene: 5. The CDR3 sequence is 12 residues long. CDR1 is DFQATT, CDR2 SNEGSKA, per germline (reference sequence). V is TRBV20-1 and J is TRBJ1-1; 8 positions match TRBD1. The sequencing sample was made of peripheral blood mononuclear cells. The source of this sequence is a human donor with common variable immunodeficiency. CDR3 sequence reads: CSALTGGTEAFF. The sequenced CDR3 bases are TGCAGTGCACTCACAGGGGGGACTGAA.